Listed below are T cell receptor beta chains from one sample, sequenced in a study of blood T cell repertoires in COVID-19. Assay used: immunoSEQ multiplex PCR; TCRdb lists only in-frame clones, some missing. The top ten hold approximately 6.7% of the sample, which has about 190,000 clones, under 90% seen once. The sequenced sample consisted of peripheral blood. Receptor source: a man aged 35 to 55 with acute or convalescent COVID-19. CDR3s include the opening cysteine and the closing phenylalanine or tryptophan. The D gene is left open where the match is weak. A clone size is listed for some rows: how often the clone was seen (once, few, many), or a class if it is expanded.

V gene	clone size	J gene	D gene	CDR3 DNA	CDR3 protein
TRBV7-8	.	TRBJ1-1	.	TGTGCCAGCAGCCCACAAGACAGATTAAACACTGAAGCTTTCTTT	CASSPQDRLNTEAFF
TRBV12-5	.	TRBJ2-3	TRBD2	TGTGCTAGTGGTTTGGTAGATCGGGGGGGCAGAAATACGCAGTATTTT	CASGLVDRGGRNTQYF
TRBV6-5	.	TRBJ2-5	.	TGTGCCAGCAGTCAACCGGGATTAACGGTGACCCAGTACTTC	CASSQPGLTVTQYF
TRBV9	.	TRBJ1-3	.	TGTGCCAGTGGGAGTACAACAAACCTTGGAAACACCATATATTTT	CASGSTTNLGNTIYF
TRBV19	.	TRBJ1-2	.	TGTGCCAGTAGTATTGGCGGGGTGGGGCCTGCTAACTATGGCTACACCTTC	CASSIGGVGPANYGYTF
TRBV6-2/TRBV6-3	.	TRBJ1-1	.	TGTGCCAGCAGGTACGGGGCCTCGAACACTGAAGCTTTCTTT	CASRYGASNTEAFF
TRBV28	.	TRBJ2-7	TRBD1	TGTGCCAGCCGTGGGACAGGGACCTACGAGCAGTACTTC	CASRGTGTYEQYF
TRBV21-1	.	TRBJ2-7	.	TGTGCCAGCAGCGCAGTGACAGGGTCTATCCACGAGCAGTACTTC	CASSAVTGSIHEQYF
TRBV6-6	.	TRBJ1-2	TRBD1	TGTGCCAGCAGCCCCGACAGGGTCAATGGCTACACCTTC	CASSPDRVNGYTF
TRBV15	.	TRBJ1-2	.	TGTGCCACCAGCAGAGATCTGGCGTTAAGCGGGTATGGCTACACCTTC	CATSRDLALSGYGYTF
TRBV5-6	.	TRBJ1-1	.	TGTGCCAGCAGCTTGGCCGGAGGGACGGTGAACACTGAAGCTTTCTTT	CASSLAGGTVNTEAFF
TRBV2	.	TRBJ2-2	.	TGTGCCAGCAGTGAAGCGAGCAGGGAAACCGGGGAGCTGTTTTTT	CASSEASRETGELFF
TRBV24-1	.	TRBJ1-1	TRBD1	TGTGCCACCAGTGATGGGGACAGCCTTAACACTGAAGCTTTCTTT	CATSDGDSLNTEAFF
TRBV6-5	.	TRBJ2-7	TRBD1	TGTGCCAGCAGTCACCGGGACAGGGGGCCCGCGGAGCAGTACTTC	CASSHRDRGPAEQYF
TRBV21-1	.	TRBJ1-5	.	TGTGCCAGCAGCCCGGACAGGGGGGATTGCGGCAATCAGCCCCAGCATTTT	CASSPDRGDCGNQPQHF
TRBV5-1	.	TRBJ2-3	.	TGCGCCAGCAGCCCGGAAGGCGCGGGCAGCACAGATACGCAGTATTTT	CASSPEGAGSTDTQYF
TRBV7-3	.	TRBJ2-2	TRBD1	TGTGCCAGCAGCTTGAACAGGGGGAACACCGGGGAGCTGTTTTTT	CASSLNRGNTGELFF
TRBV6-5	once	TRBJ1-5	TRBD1	TGTGCCAGCAGGGCTACAGGGGGCAATCAGCCCCAGCATTTT	CASRATGGNQPQHF
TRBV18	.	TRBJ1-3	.	TGTGCCAGCTCTGTGGAGGGTGTCCCTGGAAACACCATATATTTT	CASSVEGVPGNTIYF
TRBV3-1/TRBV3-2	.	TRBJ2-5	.	TGTGCCAGCAGCCAAGGGCCGAGTGGGGCGAGGAGTAAGACCCAGTACTTC	CASSQGPSGARSKTQYF
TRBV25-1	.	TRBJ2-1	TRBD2	TGTGCCAGCAGTGAATGGGGAGCGGGGGGGCTGAATGAGCAGTTCTTC	CASSEWGAGGLNEQFF
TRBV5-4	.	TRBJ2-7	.	TGTGCCAGCAGCTCAGACAGCTCCTACGAGCAGTACTTC	CASSSDSSYEQYF
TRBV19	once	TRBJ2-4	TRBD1	TGTGCCAGTAGTATGGGGTTGGGACAGCACTTAGGGGCCAAAAACATTCAGTACTTC	CASSMGLGQHLGAKNIQYF
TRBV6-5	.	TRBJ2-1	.	TGTGCCAGCAGTTACTCGCTCGGGGGGCCCCTCGATGAGCAGTTCTTC	CASSYSLGGPLDEQFF
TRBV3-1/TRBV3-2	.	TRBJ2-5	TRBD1	TGTGCCAGCAGCCAAGCGCTCGGACAGGGACAAGAGACCCAGTACTTC	CASSQALGQGQETQYF
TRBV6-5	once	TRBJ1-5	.	TGTGCCAGCAGTCTTAACACGGGGCAGCCCCAGCATTTT	CASSLNTGQPQHF